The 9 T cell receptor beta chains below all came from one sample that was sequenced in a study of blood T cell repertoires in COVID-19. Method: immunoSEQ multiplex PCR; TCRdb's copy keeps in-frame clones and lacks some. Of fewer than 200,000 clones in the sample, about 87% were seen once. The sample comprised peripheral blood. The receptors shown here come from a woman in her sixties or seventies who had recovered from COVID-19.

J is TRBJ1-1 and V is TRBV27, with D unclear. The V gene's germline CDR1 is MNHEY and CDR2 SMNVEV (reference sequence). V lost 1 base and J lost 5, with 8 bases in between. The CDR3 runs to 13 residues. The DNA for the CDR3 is TGTGCCAGCAGTTTATTCCGAGGAACTGAAGCTTTCTTT. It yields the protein CASSLFRGTEAFF.

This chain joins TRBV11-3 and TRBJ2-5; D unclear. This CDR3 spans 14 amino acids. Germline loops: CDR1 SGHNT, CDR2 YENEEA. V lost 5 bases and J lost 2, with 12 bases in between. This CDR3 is CASSLTAAQETQYF. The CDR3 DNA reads TGTGCCAGCAGCCTGACGGCGGCTCAAGAGACCCAGTACTTC. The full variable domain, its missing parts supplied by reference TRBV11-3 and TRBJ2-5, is EAGVVQSPRYKIIEKKQPVAFWCNPISGHNTLYWYLQNLGQGPELLIRYENEEAVDDSQLPKDRFSAERLKGVDSTLKIQPAELGDSAVYLCASSLTAAQETQYFGPGTRLLVL.

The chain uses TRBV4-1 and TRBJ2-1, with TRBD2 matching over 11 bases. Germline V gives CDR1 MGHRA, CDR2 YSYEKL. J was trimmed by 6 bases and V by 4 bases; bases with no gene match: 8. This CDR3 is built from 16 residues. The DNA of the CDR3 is TGCGCCAGCAGCCTTAGCGGGGGGGCCGGGGCCAATGAGCAGTTCTTC. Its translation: CASSLSGGAGANEQFF.

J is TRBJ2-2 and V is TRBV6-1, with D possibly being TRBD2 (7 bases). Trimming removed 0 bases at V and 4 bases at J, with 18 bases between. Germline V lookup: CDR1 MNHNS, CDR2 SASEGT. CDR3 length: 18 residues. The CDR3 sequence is CASSEAQWGGLPTGELFF. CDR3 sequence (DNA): TGTGCCAGCAGTGAAGCGCAGTGGGGGGGGCTTCCCACCGGGGAGCTGTTTTTT.

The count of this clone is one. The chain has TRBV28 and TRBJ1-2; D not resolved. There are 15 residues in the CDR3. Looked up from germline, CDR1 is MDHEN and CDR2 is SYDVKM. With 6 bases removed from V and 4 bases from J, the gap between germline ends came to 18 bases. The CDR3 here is CASSLPQLESYGYTF. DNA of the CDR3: TGTGCCAGCAGCCTACCCCAACTCGAATCCTATGGCTACACCTTC.

The CDR3, as DNA: TGTGCCAGCAGCAGGACAGGGTGGGCACAAGATCAGCCCCAGCATTTT. Protein: CASSRTGWAQDQPQHF. This rearrangement joins TRBV5-6 to TRBJ1-5, with 8 nucleotides matching TRBD1. Germline V CDR1 and CDR2: SGHDT, YYEEEE. Trimming removed 4 bases from V and 5 bases from J; junction bases left unmatched: 11. The CDR3 has 16 amino acids.

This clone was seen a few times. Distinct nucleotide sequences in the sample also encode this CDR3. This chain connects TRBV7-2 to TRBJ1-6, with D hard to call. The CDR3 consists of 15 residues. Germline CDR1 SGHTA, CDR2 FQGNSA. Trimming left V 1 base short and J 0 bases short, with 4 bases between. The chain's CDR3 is CASSLVSSYNSPLHF. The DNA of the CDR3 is TGTGCCAGCAGCTTAGTGAGCTCCTATAATTCACCCCTCCACTTT.

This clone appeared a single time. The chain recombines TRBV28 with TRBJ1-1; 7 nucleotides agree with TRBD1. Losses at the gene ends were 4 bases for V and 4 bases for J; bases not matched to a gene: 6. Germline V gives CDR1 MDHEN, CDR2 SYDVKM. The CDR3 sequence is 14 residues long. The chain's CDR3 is CASSSPTGSTEAFF. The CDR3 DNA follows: TGTGCCAGCAGTTCTCCGACAGGGAGCACTGAAGCTTTCTTT.

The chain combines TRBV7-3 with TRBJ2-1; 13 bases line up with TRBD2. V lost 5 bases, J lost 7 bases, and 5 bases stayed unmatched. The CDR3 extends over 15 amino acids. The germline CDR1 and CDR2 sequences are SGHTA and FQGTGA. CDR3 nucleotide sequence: TGTGCCAGCAGCCCGACTAGCGGGGGGAGGAATGAGCAGTTCTTC. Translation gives CASSPTSGGRNEQFF.